The T cell receptor (beta chain) described here comes from a study of blood T cells in healthy people across ages. Donors each provided 7.5 to 10 milliliters of peripheral blood. In this sample, this clonotype turned up a few times. Its antigen is undetermined. The CDR3 runs 15 residues. Germline values: CDR1 MDHEN, CDR2 SYDVKM. Unmatched junction bases numbered 5, after V lost 6 bases and J lost 4 bases. Study outcomes and limitations: Naive CD4+ cells and diversity were both higher in long-lived donors than in aged donors. Significant beta diversity loss was already apparent by age approximately 42, declining roughly linearly.

Alongside a J-beta primer mix, a sample-barcoded 5' primer served in a second PCR lasting roughly 6 to 12 cycles. Sequencing recovered at least 3 million CDR3-containing paired-end reads from each sample. TCRdb independently ran MiXCR on the 5' RACE reads; one entry per CDR3 protein. The data hold approximately 800,000 distinct CDR3 sequences, with about 47% observed a single time. V is TRBV28 and J is TRBJ2-3; 12 nucleotides align to TRBD2. The sample consisted of blood. The TCR comes from an elderly man in good health. CDR3 sequence reads: CASRESSGRADTQYF. The CDR3 DNA reads as TGTGCCAGCAGAGAATCTAGCGGGAGGGCAGATACGCAGTATTTT.